This T cell receptor beta chain was obtained from a study of PD-1 blockade in classical Hodgkin lymphoma. Overall study: Nivolumab dosing for patients was 3 mg/kg, administered intravenously every 2 weeks.

Profiled with immunoSEQ multiplex PCR; TCRdb holds only in-frame clones, not every one. This repertoire shows tens of thousands of clones, more than 65% found once; its top ten account for 18%. V gave up 4 bases and J gave up 2 bases, with 5 bases separating them. Germline-derived CDR1 and CDR2 are DFQATT and SNEGSKA (reference sequence). CDR3 length equals 11 residues. As to time point: cycle 4 day 1 (C4D1), after five to seven weeks of nivolumab. Exposure to brentuximab vedotin varied, and each patient had relapsed following autologous stem cell transplantation. This TCR came from a human donor with classical Hodgkin lymphoma. V and J are TRBV20-1 and TRBJ2-5; D unresolved. Sequenced material: peripheral blood mononuclear cells (PBMCs), taken before the fourth cycle of nivolumab. The CDR3 sequence is CSAKSQETQYF. DNA for the CDR3: TGCAGTGCTAAAAGTCAAGAGACCCAGTACTTC.